This record covers a single TCR beta chain. The sample belongs to a study of blood T cell repertoires in COVID-19. Turning to the study itself: There were acute and convalescent COVID-19 samples, and they came from the United States, Italy and Spain.

V shed 6 bases, J shed 6 bases, and the junction held 8 bases outside the gene matches. The CDR3 is made up of 15 amino acids. Germline CDR1 is LNHDA and CDR2 is SQIVND (reference sequence). As handled by the study authors: It was from reference gene primer amplification that nucleated cell counts were estimated. Clones were sequenced by immunoSEQ multiplex PCR, and TCRdb holds only the in-frame ones, with some missing. V and J calls and clone size follow that table, whereas D and trimming were derived from the DNA. The sample comprises fewer than 350,000 clones, over 75% of which are singletons, and roughly 9.1% rests with the top ten.

The sample was peripheral blood. The receptor was derived from a man younger than 30 with active or convalescent COVID-19. The V call is TRBV19, the J call TRBJ1-1; 12 positions match TRBD1. CDR3: CASSLSRDRGPEAFF. In DNA, the CDR3 is TGTGCCAGTAGCCTCTCCAGGGACAGGGGGCCTGAAGCTTTCTTT.